The rows below give T cell receptor beta chains drawn from one sample of a study of identical twins. TCRdb ran MiXCR on the 5' RACE reads and lists one entry per CDR3 protein. Counted here are 450,000 to 650,000 distinct CDR3 sequences, over 8.5% occurring once; the ten biggest clones make up 2.5% to 3.5%. This sample also appeared in a second study, on yellow fever vaccine responses in identical twins.

The sample was PBMCs. The receptors shown here come from a woman aged 18-29 years in good health. Each CDR3 is given with its conserved first and last residue. D genes are given only for firm matches. Where a row states a size, it is once, few, many or the class of an expanded clone; other rows omit it.

D,V,J,size,CDR3,DNA
.,TRBV4-1,TRBJ2-5,few,CASSQEGDGAGETQYF,TGCGCCAGCAGCCAAGAAGGGGACGGGGCCGGAGAGACCCAGTACTTC
.,TRBV20-1,TRBJ1-2,many,CSAREANYGYTF,TGCAGTGCTAGAGAAGCTAACTATGGCTACACCTTC
.,TRBV20-1,TRBJ1-6,many,CSAGGGRPNSPLHF,TGCAGTGCCGGAGGAGGACGGCCAAATTCACCCCTCCACTTT
.,TRBV10-3,TRBJ2-1,few,CAIGTLGTTDNEQFF,TGTGCCATCGGGACCCTAGGGACCACCGACAATGAGCAGTTCTTC
TRBD1,TRBV5-1,TRBJ1-5,many,CASSPEGQNQPQHF,TGCGCCAGCAGCCCGGAGGGACAGAATCAGCCCCAGCATTTT
TRBD2,TRBV6-5,TRBJ2-1,few,CASSSPLAGVYNEQFF,TGTGCCAGCAGTTCCCCACTAGCGGGGGTCTACAATGAGCAGTTCTTC
.,TRBV5-6,TRBJ2-2,few,CASSLYGGRGNTGELFF,TGTGCCAGCAGCTTGTACGGAGGCAGGGGGAACACCGGGGAGCTGTTTTTT
TRBD1,TRBV24-1,TRBJ2-5,.,CATSGTDRKETQYF,TGTGCCACCAGTGGAACGGACAGGAAAGAGACCCAGTACTTC
.,TRBV6-2/TRBV6-3,TRBJ1-5,many,CASSYDRSYSNQPQHF,TGTGCCAGCAGTTACGACAGGTCCTATAGCAATCAGCCCCAGCATTTT
.,TRBV9,TRBJ2-7,few,CASSVAPGAYEQYF,TGTGCCAGCAGCGTAGCGCCTGGTGCCTACGAGCAGTACTTC
TRBD1,TRBV5-1,TRBJ2-3,few,CASSSGTAFPDTQYF,TGCGCCAGCAGCTCCGGGACAGCGTTCCCAGATACGCAGTATTTT
.,TRBV5-1,TRBJ1-1,many,CASGNQEGPFLAEAFF,TGCGCCAGCGGGAACCAGGAGGGGCCATTTTTAGCTGAAGCTTTCTTT
TRBD2,TRBV7-8,TRBJ2-5,many,CASSWRGVETQYF,TGTGCCAGCAGCTGGCGGGGGGTCGAGACCCAGTACTTC
.,TRBV14,TRBJ2-7,many,CASSRQSGAKYEQYF,TGTGCCAGCAGCCGTCAATCGGGGGCCAAATACGAGCAGTACTTC
.,TRBV3-1,TRBJ2-7,many,CASSPRTPWGTYEQYF,TGTGCCAGCAGTCCAAGGACCCCATGGGGGACCTACGAGCAGTACTTC
.,TRBV20-1,TRBJ2-3,.,CSARLVTDTQYF,TGCAGTGCTAGACTTGTGACAGATACGCAGTATTTT
TRBD2,TRBV28,TRBJ2-7,few,CASSSGLAGVFGYEQYF,TGTGCCAGCAGTTCCGGACTAGCGGGAGTCTTTGGCTACGAGCAGTACTTC
TRBD1,TRBV3-1,TRBJ2-7,many,CATRTGGSYEQYF,TGTGCCACCCGGACAGGGGGCTCCTACGAGCAGTACTTC
.,TRBV4-3,TRBJ2-1,many,CASSQDPSGLYNEQFF,TGCGCCAGCAGCCAAGATCCCAGCGGGCTTTACAATGAGCAGTTCTTC
TRBD1,TRBV7-9,TRBJ2-2,many,CASSLRTGVNTGELFF,TGTGCCAGCAGCTTAAGGACAGGGGTGAACACCGGGGAGCTGTTTTTT
.,TRBV4-1,TRBJ2-2,.,CASSQDWGAGELFF,TGCGCCAGCAGCCAAGATTGGGGAGCCGGGGAGCTGTTTTTT
.,TRBV5-1,TRBJ2-3,.,CASSFGPGGTSQYF,TGCGCCAGCAGCTTTGGGCCAGGGGGGACTTCGCAGTATTTT
.,TRBV10-1,TRBJ1-6,many,CASSETGIGVSPLHF,TGCGCCAGCAGTGAAACCGGGATAGGGGTCTCACCCCTCCACTTT
.,TRBV7-9,TRBJ2-1,.,CASRPHVTEQFF,TGTGCCAGCAGACCACACGTTACTGAGCAGTTCTTC
TRBD2,TRBV5-1,TRBJ2-3,.,CASSLAGGLTVEGTQYF,TGCGCCAGCTCCCTAGCGGGGGGCCTTACCGTAGAAGGCACGCAGTATTTT
.,TRBV7-9,TRBJ2-3,few,CASSTYRVSADTQYF,TGTGCCAGCAGCACGTACAGGGTATCGGCAGATACGCAGTATTTT
TRBD2,TRBV4-3,TRBJ2-7,few,CASSPGLALEQYF,TGCGCCAGCAGCCCGGGACTAGCGCTCGAGCAGTACTTC
.,TRBV12-3/TRBV12-4,TRBJ2-7,few,CASSWERRDEQYF,TGTGCCAGCAGTTGGGAGAGAAGGGACGAGCAGTACTTC
.,TRBV12-3/TRBV12-4,TRBJ2-7,many,CASSPPGAGDYEQYF,TGTGCCAGCAGTCCACCGGGCGCAGGGGACTACGAGCAGTACTTC
.,TRBV4-1,TRBJ2-4,.,CASSQPGSQRENIQYF,TGCGCCAGCAGCCAACCCGGTTCGCAGCGGGAAAACATTCAGTACTTC
TRBD2,TRBV4-1,TRBJ2-5,.,CASSHGGTPETQYF,TGCGCCAGCAGCCACGGGGGGACCCCAGAGACCCAGTACTTC
.,TRBV6-1,TRBJ2-1,.,CASSAQSLRDSAYNEQFF,TGTGCCAGCAGCGCGCAAAGTCTCCGGGACTCAGCCTACAATGAGCAGTTCTTC
.,TRBV4-3,TRBJ2-7,few,CASSQDRSDYEQYF,TGCGCCAGCAGCCAAGACAGGAGCGACTACGAGCAGTACTTC
.,TRBV12-3/TRBV12-4,TRBJ2-3,.,CASSQATPQGPGTQYF,TGTGCCAGCAGTCAAGCTACACCTCAGGGGCCGGGTACGCAGTATTTT
.,TRBV11-2,TRBJ1-6,few,CASSVGTNNNSPLHF,TGTGCCAGCAGCGTCGGGACAAACAATAATTCACCCCTCCACTTT
TRBD1,TRBV28,TRBJ2-7,many,CASSPRTGDEQYF,TGTGCCAGCAGCCCCCGGACAGGGGACGAGCAGTACTTC
TRBD1,TRBV20-1,TRBJ2-1,many,CSAPGQGNNEQFF,TGCAGTGCCCCGGGACAGGGAAACAATGAGCAGTTCTTC
TRBD1,TRBV5-4,TRBJ2-1,many,CASSLGKGGSFNNEQFF,TGTGCCAGCAGCTTGGGGAAAGGGGGCTCGTTTAACAATGAGCAGTTCTTC
TRBD2,TRBV28,TRBJ2-5,few,CASSWYSGLAGGETQYF,TGTGCCAGCAGTTGGTATTCGGGACTAGCGGGTGGCGAGACCCAGTACTTC
.,TRBV7-2,TRBJ2-7,.,CASSLALSSGEQYF,TGTGCCAGCAGCTTAGCCCTTAGTTCTGGAGAGCAGTACTTC
.,TRBV12-3/TRBV12-4,TRBJ1-1,.,CASRERWTGMNTEAFF,TGTGCCAGCAGAGAAAGATGGACGGGGATGAACACTGAAGCTTTCTTT
TRBD1,TRBV29-1,TRBJ2-1,few,CSVRGTVNEQFF,TGCAGCGTTCGAGGGACAGTCAATGAGCAGTTCTTC
.,TRBV29-1,TRBJ2-5,.,CSPGVLQETQYF,TGCTCCCCTGGGGTCCTTCAAGAGACCCAGTACTTC
TRBD2,TRBV4-1,TRBJ2-1,many,CASSQRYRLEAGLKVDNEQFF,TGCGCCAGCAGCCAGAGGTACCGGTTGGAAGCGGGATTGAAGGTTGACAATGAGCAGTTCTTC
TRBD1,TRBV20-1,TRBJ1-6,many,CSATKGQGTPLHF,TGCAGTGCTACAAAAGGACAGGGAACACCCCTCCACTTT
.,TRBV12-3/TRBV12-4,TRBJ2-1,.,CASSLAGGLLNEQFF,TGTGCCAGCAGTTTAGCGGGGGGGCTTCTCAATGAGCAGTTCTTC
TRBD2,TRBV5-1,TRBJ2-2,.,CASSPWTSGYTGELFF,TGCGCCAGCAGCCCCTGGACTAGCGGATACACCGGGGAGCTGTTTTTT
.,TRBV28,TRBJ2-7,many,CASSFGGGTYEQYF,TGTGCCAGCAGTTTCGGCGGAGGGACCTACGAGCAGTACTTC
.,TRBV6-1,TRBJ2-7,many,CASSGAGVYEQYF,TGTGCCAGCAGTGGTGCTGGGGTCTACGAGCAGTACTTC
TRBD2,TRBV29-1,TRBJ2-7,.,CSVGPVGGYEQYF,TGCAGCGTTGGGCCGGTCGGGGGGTACGAGCAGTACTTC
.,TRBV6-2/TRBV6-3,TRBJ2-7,many,CASRNREHEQYF,TGTGCCAGCAGGAACAGGGAACACGAGCAGTACTTC
.,TRBV12-5,TRBJ2-1,.,CASGLPPGLLPPNEQFF,TGTGCTAGTGGTTTGCCCCCGGGACTTCTTCCCCCCAATGAGCAGTTCTTC
.,TRBV7-3,TRBJ2-2,few,CASSFRPGAPGELFF,TGTGCCAGCAGCTTCCGTCCTGGAGCCCCCGGGGAGCTGTTTTTT
.,TRBV15,TRBJ2-3,many,CATSRASPDTQYF,TGTGCCACCAGCAGAGCCAGCCCAGATACGCAGTATTTT
.,TRBV11-2,TRBJ2-7,.,CASSLDTAAAQTYEQYF,TGTGCCAGCAGCTTAGACACGGCCGCAGCCCAAACCTACGAGCAGTACTTC
.,TRBV20-1,TRBJ2-3,.,CSAFKGQGVDTQYF,TGCAGTGCTTTTAAAGGGCAGGGCGTCGATACGCAGTATTTT
.,TRBV7-8,TRBJ1-4,few,CASSLEWVINEKLFF,TGTGCCAGCAGCTTAGAGTGGGTGATTAATGAAAAACTGTTTTTT
.,TRBV20-1,TRBJ1-1,many,CTGGGATEAFF,TGCACTGGTGGGGGGGCCACTGAAGCTTTCTTT
.,TRBV4-2,TRBJ2-5,few,CASSQVATKETQYF,TGTGCCAGCAGCCAAGTGGCAACCAAAGAGACCCAGTACTTC
TRBD2,TRBV20-1,TRBJ2-1,.,CSAIRGLAGGYEQFF,TGCAGTGCTATCCGGGGACTAGCGGGAGGGTATGAGCAGTTCTTC